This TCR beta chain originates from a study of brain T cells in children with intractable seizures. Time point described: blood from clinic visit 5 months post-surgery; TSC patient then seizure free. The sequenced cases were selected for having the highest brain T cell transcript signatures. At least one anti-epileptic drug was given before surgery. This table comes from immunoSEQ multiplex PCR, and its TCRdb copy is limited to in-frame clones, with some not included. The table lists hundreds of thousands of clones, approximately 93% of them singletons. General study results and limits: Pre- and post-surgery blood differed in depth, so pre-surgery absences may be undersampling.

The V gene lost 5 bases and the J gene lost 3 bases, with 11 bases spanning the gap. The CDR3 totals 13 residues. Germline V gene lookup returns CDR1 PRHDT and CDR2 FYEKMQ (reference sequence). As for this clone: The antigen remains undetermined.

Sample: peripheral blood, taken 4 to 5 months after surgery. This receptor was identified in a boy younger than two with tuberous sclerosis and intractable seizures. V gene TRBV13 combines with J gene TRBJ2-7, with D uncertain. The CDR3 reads CASSMRRSYEQYF. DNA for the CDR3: TGTGCCAGCAGCATGCGGAGAAGCTACGAGCAGTACTTC.